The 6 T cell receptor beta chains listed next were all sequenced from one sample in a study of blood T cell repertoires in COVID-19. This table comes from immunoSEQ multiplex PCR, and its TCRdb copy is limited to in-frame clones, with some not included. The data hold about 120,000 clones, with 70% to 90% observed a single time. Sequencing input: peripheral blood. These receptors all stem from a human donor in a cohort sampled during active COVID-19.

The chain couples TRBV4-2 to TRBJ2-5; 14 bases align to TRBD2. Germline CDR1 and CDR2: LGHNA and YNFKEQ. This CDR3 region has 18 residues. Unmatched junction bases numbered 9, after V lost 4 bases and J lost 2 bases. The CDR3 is CASSPRLAGGPGQETQYF. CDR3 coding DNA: TGTGCCAGCAGCCCACGACTAGCGGGGGGGCCGGGACAAGAGACCCAGTACTTC.

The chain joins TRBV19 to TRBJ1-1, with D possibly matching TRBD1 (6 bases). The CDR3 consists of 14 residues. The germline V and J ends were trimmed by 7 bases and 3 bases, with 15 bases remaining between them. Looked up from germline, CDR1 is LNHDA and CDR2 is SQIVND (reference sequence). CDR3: CASTNRGADTEAFF. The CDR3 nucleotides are TGTGCCAGTACCAACCGGGGGGCAGACACTGAAGCTTTCTTT.

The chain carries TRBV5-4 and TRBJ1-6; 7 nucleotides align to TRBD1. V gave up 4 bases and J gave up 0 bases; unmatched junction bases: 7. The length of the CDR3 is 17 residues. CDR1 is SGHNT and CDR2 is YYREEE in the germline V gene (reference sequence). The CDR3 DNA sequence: TGTGCCAGCAGCGCCCCGGCAGGGGGCTCCTATAATTCACCCCTCCACTTT. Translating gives CASSAPAGGSYNSPLHF.

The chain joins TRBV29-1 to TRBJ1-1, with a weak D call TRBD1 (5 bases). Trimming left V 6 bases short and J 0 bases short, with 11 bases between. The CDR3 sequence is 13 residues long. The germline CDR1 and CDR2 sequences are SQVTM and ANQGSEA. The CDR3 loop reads CSVQGRMNTEAFF. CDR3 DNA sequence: TGCAGCGTCCAGGGTAGGATGAACACTGAAGCTTTCTTT.

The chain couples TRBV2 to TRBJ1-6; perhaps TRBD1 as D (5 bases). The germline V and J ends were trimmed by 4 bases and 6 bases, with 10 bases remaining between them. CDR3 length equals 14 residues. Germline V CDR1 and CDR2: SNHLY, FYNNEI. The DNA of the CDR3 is TGTGCCAGCAGTGGCTTGACAGCTAATTCACCCCTCCACTTT. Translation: CASSGLTANSPLHF.

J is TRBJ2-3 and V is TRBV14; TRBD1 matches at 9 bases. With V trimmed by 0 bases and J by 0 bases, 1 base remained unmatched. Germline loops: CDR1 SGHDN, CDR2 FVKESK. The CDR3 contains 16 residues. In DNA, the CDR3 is TGTGCCAGCAGCCAAGAGACAGGGGGGAGCACAGATACGCAGTATTTT. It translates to CASSQETGGSTDTQYF.